This T cell receptor beta chain was identified during a study of blood T cell repertoires in COVID-19. CDR3 size: 15 residues. The V and J ends lost 4 bases and 1 base, in that order; junction bases with no gene match: 5. Germline V lookup: CDR1 LNHNV, CDR2 YYDKDF (reference sequence). Sequencing was performed with immunoSEQ multiplex PCR; in TCRdb, only in-frame clones are kept and a portion is missing. The table includes approximately 300,000 clones, roughly 90% detected once. This clone occurred a few times. J is TRBJ2-7 and V is TRBV15, with 9 bases aligning to TRBD1. Specimen: peripheral blood. This receptor was obtained from a woman under 40 with COVID-19, enrolled during active disease. The DNA for the CDR3 is TGTGCCACCAGCACCCGGACAGGGGAATCCTACGAGCAGTACTTC. This codes for CATSTRTGESYEQYF. The whole variable domain, remainder taken from reference TRBV15 and TRBJ2-7, is DAMVIQNPRYQVTQFGKPVTLSCSQTLNHNVMYWYQQKSSQAPKLLFHYYDKDFNNEADTPDNFQSRRPNTSFCFLDIRSPGLGDTAMYLCATSTRTGESYEQYFGPGTRLTVT.